What follows are 16 T cell receptor beta chains derived from one specimen sequenced in a study of CD8+CD57+ T cells in acquired aplastic anemia. Profiling that covered TCR beta VDJ and CDR3 relied on genomic DNA as its template. Using its own MiXCR run on the reads, TCRdb lists one record per CDR3 protein. This table holds around 150,000 distinct CDR3 sequences, less than 45% found once. The sequenced sample consisted of sorted CD4+, CD8+, or CD8+CD57+ T cells (not recorded which) from PBMCs. The receptors were sampled from a human donor in good health, serving as a control.

This clonotype was recorded at least ten times. This sequence joins TRBV20-1 and TRBJ2-1; D remains ambiguous. The CDR3 covers 11 residues. V was clipped by 5 bases and J by 4 bases, with 6 bases between them. In germline, CDR1 is DFQATT, CDR2 SNEGSKA (reference sequence). The CDR3 region is CSAGLYNEQFF. The CDR3 DNA sequence: TGCAGTGCTGGGCTGTACAATGAGCAGTTCTTC.

This sequence joins TRBV2 and TRBJ1-6; TRBD1 aligns across 7 bases. V dropped 2 bases and J dropped 8; count of bases not matched to a gene: 6. This CDR3 has 15 residues. Germline V gene lookup returns CDR1 SNHLY and CDR2 FYNNEI. In DNA, the CDR3 is TGTGCCAGCAGTGAACTCAGGGGGTCGGATTCACCCCTCCACTTT. It codes for CASSELRGSDSPLHF.

This clonotype was recorded once. At one of its ends the junction is not consistent with the germline gene, which may arise from a read error. The CDR3 nucleotides read TGTGTCAGCAGTGAAGAAGAAAACACTGAAGCTTTCTTT. Amino acids: CVSSEEENTEAFF. The gene calls are TRBV2 and TRBJ1-1; the D is unclear. The germline V gene encodes CDR1 SNHLY and CDR2 FYNNEI. This CDR3 has 13 residues.

The V and J genes are TRBV11-2 and TRBJ2-2, with 13 bases matching TRBD2. V dropped 6 bases and J dropped 6; count of bases not matched to a gene: 4. CDR1 and CDR2 from the germline V gene are SGHAT and FQNNGV. There are 15 residues in the CDR3. Here the CDR3 DNA reads TGTGCCAGCAGATCAGGACTAGCGGGGGCCGGGGAGCTGTTTTTT. Translated, it gives CASRSGLAGAGELFF.

This clonotype has only a few counts. The chain combines TRBV7-9 with TRBJ1-1; D unresolved. The CDR3 runs to 12 residues. CDR1 SEHNR and CDR2 FQNEAQ come from the germline V gene (reference sequence). V was shortened by 7 bases and J by 0 bases, with 6 bases between the two germline ends. This CDR3 is CASIGMNTEAFF. As DNA, the CDR3 is TGTGCCAGCATCGGAATGAACACTGAAGCTTTCTTT.

The CDR3 DNA reads as TGTGCCAGCTCGCGTGGGACAGGGGAAAATCAGCCCCAGCATTTT. It encodes CASSRGTGENQPQHF. V usage is TRBV19 and J usage is TRBJ1-5, with 10 bases matching TRBD1. The CDR3 has 15 amino acids. Germline trimming cut 9 bases from V and 4 bases from J; bases unmatched to any gene: 9. Germline V gives CDR1 LNHDA, CDR2 SQIVND (reference sequence). Full variable domain (rest looked up from reference TRBV19 and TRBJ1-5): DGGITQSPKYLFRKEGQNVTLSCEQNLNHDAMYWYRQDPGQGLRLIYYSQIVNDFQKGDIAEGYSVSREKKESFPLTVTSAQKNPTAFYLCASSRGTGENQPQHFGDGTRLSIL.

Turning to this clonotype: Possible read error: a much larger clone is one base away. The CDR3 loop reads CARRLDPTGNTEAFF. DNA of the CDR3: TGCGCCCGCAGACTGGATCCGACAGGAAACACTGAAGCTTTCTTT. V is TRBV5-1 and J is TRBJ1-1, with D perhaps TRBD1 (6 bases). There are 15 residues in the CDR3. Germline-derived CDR1 and CDR2 are SGHRS and YFSETQ.

This clonotype occurred many times. It is unclear where the CDR3 begins or ends on the DNA, so no DNA is shown, and the CDR3 is as TCRdb lists it. The chain uses TRBV19 and TRBJ1-1. Counting both end residues, the CDR3 totals 11 amino acids. Germline V gives CDR1 LNHDA, CDR2 SQIVND (reference sequence). CDR3 residues: CASTSVGRAFF.

This clonotype was recorded a few times. Given a much more abundant clone one base away, this may be a read error. The chain uses TRBV12-3 or TRBV12-4 and TRBJ2-7; D unresolved. The CDR3 extends over 15 amino acids. CDR3 DNA sequence: TGTGTCAGCAGTTTTAACGGAAACCCTGCCTACGAGCAGTACTTC. It translates to CVSSFNGNPAYEQYF.

This clonotype came up many times. V gene TRBV18 combines with J gene TRBJ2-7; a weak D match, TRBD1 (6 bases). CDR1 is KGHSH, CDR2 LQKENI, per germline. The CDR3 totals 14 residues. The germline V and J ends were trimmed by 4 bases and 5 bases, with 15 bases remaining between them. CDR3 nucleotide sequence: TGTGCCAGCTCACGCACGCAGGGGTGGAACGAGCAGTACTTC. This gives the protein CASSRTQGWNEQYF.

The rearrangement links TRBV2 to TRBJ1-2; tentatively, D is TRBD1 (5 bases). The V end lost 2 bases, the J end lost 8 bases, and 18 bases lay between the germline ends. Germline values: CDR1 SNHLY, CDR2 FYNNEI. This CDR3 is built from 15 residues. DNA for the CDR3: TGTGCCAGCAGTGAATCGGAGGGGCTTCGTTACGGCTACACCTTC. This encodes CASSESEGLRYGYTF.

This clonotype was counted between two and nine times. A much larger clone sits a single nucleotide away, making a read error possible. The chain couples TRBV24-1 to TRBJ2-3; 9 positions agree with TRBD1. CDR1 and CDR2 from the germline V gene are KGHDR and SFDVKD. Trimming cost V 5 bases and J 6 bases; bases outside gene matches: 8. The CDR3 covers 15 residues. As DNA, the CDR3 is TGTGCCACCAGTGGTACCGGGACAGGGACCGATACGCAGTATTTT. Its translation is CATSGTGTGTDTQYF.

The table lists this clonotype with many counts. This chain joins TRBV7-2 and TRBJ1-4; D not resolved. The ends were cut back, 2 bases at V and 3 bases at J, with 10 bases in the middle. The CDR3 runs to 15 residues. Germline CDR1 and CDR2: SGHTA and FQGNSA. CDR3: CASSLQSHPNEKLFF. As DNA, the CDR3 is TGTGCCAGCAGCTTACAAAGTCATCCTAATGAAAAACTGTTTTTT.

V and J are TRBV9 and TRBJ1-6; 8 bases are a match to TRBD1. The length of the CDR3 is 14 residues. The V gene end was trimmed by 3 bases and the J gene end by 6 bases; junction bases not matched to a gene: 2. Germline-derived CDR1 and CDR2 are SGDLS and YYNGEE. The CDR3 DNA sequence: TGTGCCAGCAGCGCAACAGGGGGTAATTCACCCCTCCACTTT. Translated, it gives CASSATGGNSPLHF.

With regard to this clonotype: A much larger clone is a single base away; this may be a read error. The CDR3 end shows no conserved phenylalanine or tryptophan, and so a read error is likely. The gene calls are TRBV20-1 and TRBJ2-4, with D perhaps matching TRBD1 (5 bases). V lost 4 bases and J 3 bases, leaving 13 bases between the germline ends. CDR1 DFQATT and CDR2 SNEGSKA come from the germline V gene (reference sequence). This CDR3 spans 14 amino acids. CDR3: CSATPQGVKNIQYY. For the CDR3, the DNA is TGCAGTGCTACCCCCCAGGGTGTCAAAAACATTCAGTACTAC.

In its sample, this clonotype was seen many times. The chain combines TRBV7-6 with TRBJ2-3, with TRBD2 matching over 8 bases. V shed 6 bases and J 3 bases; nucleotides not matched to a gene: 5. The CDR3 has 14 residues. From germline, CDR1 is SGHVS and CDR2 FNYEAQ. For the CDR3, the DNA is TGTGCCAGCAGTCCAGGACTAGCAACAGATACGCAGTATTTT. It encodes CASSPGLATDTQYF.